This TCR beta chain was recovered during a study of blood T cell repertoires in COVID-19. About the study: COVID-19 samples, acute and convalescent, were from the United States, Italy and Spain.

This clone has just a few counts. Repertoires were generated with immunoSEQ multiplex PCR, while TCRdb's copy carries only in-frame clones and drops some. Counted here are 110,000 or so clones, roughly 70% occurring once; the ten biggest clones make up 1.5% to 2%. Input material: peripheral blood. The clonotype originates from a woman in her thirties or forties with acute or convalescent COVID-19.

The CDR3 coding sequence is TGCGCCAGCAGAGACAGCCCGAATGAAAAACTGTTTTTT. This codes for CASRDSPNEKLFF. The rearrangement joins TRBV10-2 to TRBJ1-4; the D gene is possibly TRBD1 (5 bases). Looked up from germline, CDR1 is WSHSY and CDR2 is SAAADI. Trimming pared 6 bases from V and 5 bases from J, leaving 10 bases between. CDR3 size: 13 residues.